A single sample gave rise to the 8 T cell receptor beta chains below, sequenced in a study of control samples from healthy donors and cancer patients (TCRdb year 2020). To prepare the library, the immunoSEQ multiplex PCR assay was applied. This is the immuneACCESS table as TCRdb keeps it, with only in-frame sequences that have V and J called. A part of the clones is gone; compared with another copy, unresolved V genes explain less than half, and the rest is unexplained. Counted in this sample were fewer than 120,000 clones; around nine tenths of them appeared once. Less than 4% of the sample is in the top ten clones. Material for sequencing was PBMCs. Source of these receptors: an older woman with lung cancer.

This sequence joins TRBV27 and TRBJ1-4, with 8 bases aligning to TRBD1. Germline V CDR1 and CDR2: MNHEY, SMNVEV (reference sequence). CDR3 size: 17 residues. V gave up 6 bases and J gave up 7 bases; unmatched junction bases: 16. The CDR3 region has the DNA TGTGCCAGCAGCCCGGGCCAGGGGGCCCTACGTGGTGAAAAACTGTTTTTT. Translating it yields CASSPGQGALRGEKLFF.

This clone was observed a single time. The rearrangement joins TRBV7-9 to TRBJ1-1; D unclear. Germline assignment: CDR1 SEHNR and CDR2 FQNEAQ (reference sequence). The CDR3 totals 13 residues. Trimming cost V 2 bases and J 8 bases, with 12 bases left between them. The chain's CDR3 is CASSLKGGLEAFF. Here the CDR3 DNA reads TGTGCCAGCAGCTTAAAGGGCGGTCTCGAAGCTTTCTTT.

The chain uses TRBV7-9 and TRBJ1-4; D ambiguous. Trimming took off 3 bases at V and 0 bases at J, with 8 bases between the two ends. Germline V gene sequence: CDR1 SEHNR, CDR2 FQNEAQ (reference sequence). This CDR3 is built from 15 residues. DNA of the CDR3: TGTGCCAGCAGCTTCGGACGGGCAACTAATGAAAAACTGTTTTTT. Its protein product is CASSFGRATNEKLFF.

This clone was recorded once. The chain has TRBV18 and TRBJ1-1, with TRBD1 as a possible D gene (5 bases). The V end lost 3 bases, the J end lost 0 bases, and 8 bases lay between the germline ends. The CDR3 is 14 amino acids. From germline, CDR1 is KGHSH and CDR2 LQKENI. The CDR3 spells CASSPDSVNTEAFF. In DNA, the CDR3 is TGTGCCAGCTCACCCGACAGTGTGAACACTGAAGCTTTCTTT.

The chain is built from TRBV28 and TRBJ2-2; perhaps TRBD2 as D (5 bases). The CDR3 runs to 18 residues. Germline V gene sequence: CDR1 MDHEN, CDR2 SYDVKM. V was pared by 7 bases and J by 0 bases, with 21 bases between. CDR3 residues: CASIPVRVWKPNTGELFF. The CDR3 DNA is TGTGCCAGCATCCCAGTGCGGGTGTGGAAACCGAACACCGGGGAGCTGTTTTTT.

The rearrangement joins TRBV2 to TRBJ1-5; D perhaps matches TRBD1 (5 bases). Between the trimmed V and J ends, which lost 6 bases and 6 bases, there was a span of 12 bases. The CDR3 contains 13 residues. Germline V CDR1 and CDR2: SNHLY, FYNNEI. The CDR3 spells CASSMGPGQPQHF. The CDR3 region has the DNA TGTGCCAGCAGCATGGGACCTGGTCAGCCCCAGCATTTT.

This clone occurred once. This rearrangement joins TRBV5-1 to TRBJ1-2; no clear D gene. Germline V lookup: CDR1 SGHRS, CDR2 YFSETQ. Trimming removed 4 bases from V and 8 bases from J, with 18 bases in between. The CDR3 is 14 amino acids. The CDR3 DNA reads TGCGCCAGCAGCACTTCGGACCTGGTAGGCGGCTACACCTTC. This gives the protein CASSTSDLVGGYTF.

CDR3 DNA sequence: TGTGCCAGCAGTCTCGGGACCTTCAATGAGCAGTTCTTC. Translating gives CASSLGTFNEQFF. This sequence joins TRBV2 and TRBJ2-1; D assignment may be TRBD1 or TRBD2 (5 bases each). The CDR3 runs 13 residues. V was cut by 5 bases and J by 6 bases, with 11 bases left in between. The germline V gene has CDR1 SNHLY and CDR2 FYNNEI.